These 27 T cell receptor beta chains originate from one sample sequenced in a study of CD4 T cell repertoires in COVID-19. Profiling relied on immunoSEQ multiplex PCR, and the TCRdb table lists in-frame clones only, not all of them. The sample lists about 75,000 clones, 83% occurring once. The sequencing used CD4+ T cells from peripheral blood, collected after recovery from COVID-19. Receptor source: a human donor who had COVID-19.

This chain uses TRBV3-1 (or the pseudogene TRBV3-2) with TRBJ1-6; the D is unclear. This CDR3 has 17 amino acids. CDR1 is LGHDT and CDR2 is YNNKEL in the germline V gene (reference sequence). The V gene lost 4 bases and the J gene lost 6 bases, with 19 bases spanning the gap. The CDR3 sequence: CASSPPSGRESNSPLHF. The CDR3 DNA sequence: TGTGCCAGCAGCCCCCCCTCCGGGCGGGAGTCTAATTCACCCCTCCACTTT.

The rearrangement links TRBV6-1 to TRBJ2-5; 8 bases map to TRBD1. Germline V gene sequence: CDR1 MNHNS, CDR2 SASEGT. The CDR3 has 16 residues. V lost 3 bases to trimming and J lost 4 bases; unmatched junction nucleotides: 10. As DNA, the CDR3 is TGTGCCAGCAGTGAGGGATCAGGGGGCTTCGGAGAGACCCAGTACTTC. Its translation: CASSEGSGGFGETQYF.

The chain recombines TRBV10-3 with TRBJ1-1, with a weak D call TRBD1 (5 bases). Germline loops: CDR1 ENHRY, CDR2 SYGVKD. V was shortened by 10 bases and J by 3 bases, with 15 bases between the two germline ends. The CDR3 spans 13 residues. This CDR3 reads CASMTELYTEAFF. CDR3 DNA sequence: TGTGCCAGCATGACAGAGCTATACACTGAAGCTTTCTTT.

This chain connects TRBV11-3 to TRBJ2-5; TRBD2 aligns across 7 bases. Per germline, CDR1 SGHNT and CDR2 YENEEA. The CDR3 is made up of 13 amino acids. V lost 1 base and J lost 7; bases outside the gene matches: 3. The CDR3 loop is CASSLVGGGTQYF. DNA for the CDR3: TGTGCCAGCAGCTTAGTCGGCGGGGGGACCCAGTACTTC.

The V gene is TRBV10-1, the J gene TRBJ2-7; 7 positions match TRBD2. CDR3 length: 13 residues. Germline trimming cut 6 bases from V and 9 bases from J; bases unmatched to any gene: 11. CDR1 and CDR2 from the germline V gene are WNHNN and SYGVQD (reference sequence). In nucleotides, the CDR3 is TGCGCCAGCAGCCCCAGCGGGACCGAAGGGCAGTACTTC. Protein product: CASSPSGTEGQYF.

V and J are TRBV7-6 and TRBJ2-7, with D perhaps TRBD1 or TRBD2 (6 bases each). This CDR3 spans 13 amino acids. The ends were cut back, 4 bases at V and 6 bases at J, with 13 bases in the middle. The V gene's germline CDR1 is SGHVS and CDR2 FNYEAQ. The CDR3 bases are TGTGCCAGCAGCTCCCGAGGGGGAGGCGAGCAGTACTTC. Amino acids: CASSSRGGGEQYF.

This clone was observed a few times. This chain uses TRBV5-1 with TRBJ2-7; maybe TRBD1 (6 bases). Germline V CDR1 and CDR2: SGHRS, YFSETQ. V lost 0 bases and J lost 6, with 19 bases in between. This CDR3 region has 16 residues. This chain's CDR3 is CASSLDIWDKTAEQYF. The CDR3 bases are TGCGCCAGCAGCTTGGATATCTGGGACAAAACGGCCGAGCAGTACTTC.

The V call is TRBV18, the J call TRBJ2-1; 7 bases agree with TRBD1. The CDR3 has 16 residues. CDR1 is KGHSH and CDR2 is LQKENI in the germline V gene. The J segment lost 4 bases and the V segment lost 9 bases, leaving 15 bases of the junction unmatched. CDR3 sequence (DNA): TGTGCCAGTGGTGTAAACCCCGGGACAGCTTACAATGAGCAGTTCTTC. Translated, it gives CASGVNPGTAYNEQFF.

V is TRBV2 and J is TRBJ2-3; TRBD2 matches 15 bases. CDR1 is SNHLY and CDR2 is FYNNEI in the germline V gene. CDR3 length: 16 residues. The V and J ends lost 8 bases and 4 bases, in that order; junction bases with no gene match: 7. CDR3 in amino acids: CASRSGLAGGADTQYF. CDR3 sequence (DNA): TGTGCCAGCCGGAGCGGACTAGCGGGAGGGGCAGATACGCAGTATTTT. Full variable domain (outside the CDR3, taken from reference TRBV2 and TRBJ2-3): EPEVTQTPSHQVTQMGQEVILRCVPISNHLYFYWYRQILGQKVEFLVSFYNNEISEKSEIFDDQFSVERPDGSNFTLKIRSTKLEDSAMYFCASRSGLAGGADTQYFGPGTRLTVL.

The chain employs TRBV5-1 and TRBJ1-1, with no clear D. CDR3 length: 13 amino acids. Germline V lookup: CDR1 SGHRS, CDR2 YFSETQ. V lost 7 bases to trimming and J lost 0 bases, with 10 bases between them. CDR3 region: CASRGVMNTEAFF. CDR3 nucleotide sequence: TGCGCCAGCCGGGGAGTCATGAACACTGAAGCTTTCTTT.

The V and J genes are TRBV6-5 and TRBJ1-1, with D perhaps TRBD1 (5 bases). Germline V lookup: CDR1 MNHEY, CDR2 SVGAGI. The ends were cut back, 4 bases at V and 5 bases at J, with 8 bases in the middle. The CDR3 consists of 12 residues. CDR3 amino acids: CASSSRGTEAFF. The CDR3 DNA follows: TGTGCCAGCAGTTCTAGGGGAACTGAAGCTTTCTTT.

This clone appeared a single time. This chain connects TRBV5-6 to TRBJ2-7; D possibly corresponds to TRBD1 (6 bases). Trimming took off 4 bases at V and 5 bases at J, with 19 bases between the two ends. The CDR3 spans 15 residues. Germline values: CDR1 SGHDT, CDR2 YYEEEE. Here the CDR3 DNA reads TGTGCCAGCAGCCTCCCCTCTTGGGGGCGCGACGAGCAGTACTTC. Its translation is CASSLPSWGRDEQYF.

The chain joins TRBV13 to TRBJ2-7, with TRBD1 matching 8 bases. The CDR3 spans 15 residues. Germline V gives CDR1 PRHDT, CDR2 FYEKMQ (reference sequence). V lost 2 bases to trimming and J lost 5 bases; unmatched junction nucleotides: 8. The CDR3 nucleotides are TGTGCCAGCAGCTTATATGCAGGGGGCTTCGACGAGCAGTACTTC. Protein sequence: CASSLYAGGFDEQYF.

The chain has TRBV3-1 (or the pseudogene TRBV3-2) and TRBJ1-1, with D perhaps matching TRBD1 (6 bases). The CDR3 totals 15 residues. The V gene lost 1 base and the J gene lost 4 bases, with 13 bases spanning the gap. The germline gives CDR1 LGHDT, CDR2 YNNKEL (reference sequence). The DNA of the CDR3 is TGTGCCAGCAGCCAAGGGCAGGGAGGGGGCACTGAAGCTTTCTTT. Encoded protein: CASSQGQGGGTEAFF.

The chain recombines TRBV3-1 (or the pseudogene TRBV3-2) with TRBJ1-2, with no clear D. The V and J ends lost 4 bases and 0 bases respectively, with 9 bases between them. The CDR3 has 14 residues. Looked up from germline, CDR1 is LGHDT and CDR2 is YNNKEL (reference sequence). As DNA, the CDR3 is TGTGCCAGCAGCCTGACCTTTCCTAACTATGGCTACACCTTC. Protein product: CASSLTFPNYGYTF.

As regards this clone: The junction and the germline gene differ at one end; a read error may be behind it. The chain recombines TRBV6-1 with TRBJ2-2; D is possibly TRBD1 (5 bases). Looked up from germline, CDR1 is MNHNS and CDR2 is SASEGT. CDR3 length equals 13 residues. The chain's CDR3 is CASSEGAVGKLFF. The CDR3 DNA reads TGTGCCAGCAGCGAAGGGGCCGTGGGAAAGCTGTTTTTT.

The chain carries TRBV5-6 and TRBJ2-7; 7 bases fit TRBD2. The CDR3 is 16 amino acids. From germline, CDR1 is SGHDT and CDR2 YYEEEE. V lost 4 bases, J lost 0 bases, and 10 bases stayed unmatched. CDR3 in DNA: TGTGCCAGCAGCAGGGCGGGCGGGAGCCTCTCCTACGAGCAGTACTTC. It is translated as CASSRAGGSLSYEQYF.

The V gene is TRBV7-9, the J gene TRBJ1-1; D gene unclear. The CDR3 spans 14 residues. Per germline, CDR1 SEHNR and CDR2 FQNEAQ (reference sequence). V dropped 4 bases and J dropped 1 base, with 10 bases sitting between them. This CDR3 is CASSSGGRNTEAFF. The DNA of the CDR3 is TGTGCCAGCAGCTCCGGCGGACGGAACACTGAAGCTTTCTTT.

The chain is built from TRBV11-2 and TRBJ2-1, with TRBD2 identical over 8 bases. After removal of 3 bases from V and 10 bases from J, the junction contained 5 bases not matched to a gene. The CDR3 is made up of 13 amino acids. CDR1 SGHAT and CDR2 FQNNGV come from the germline V gene. The CDR3 DNA follows: TGTGCCAGCAGCTTCGCCACTAGCGGCGAGCAGTTCTTC. Its protein is CASSFATSGEQFF.

This clone has only a few counts. The chain is built from TRBV6-5 and TRBJ1-6; maybe TRBD1 (5 bases). Per germline, CDR1 MNHEY and CDR2 SVGAGI. The CDR3 spans 13 residues. V lost 7 bases to trimming and J lost 4 bases, with 8 bases between them. CDR3: CASTGGYNSPLHF. Here the CDR3 DNA reads TGTGCCAGCACGGGGGGGTATAATTCACCCCTCCACTTT.

V gene TRBV5-6 combines with J gene TRBJ1-2; 8 nucleotides align to TRBD1. There are 16 residues in the CDR3. V trimming: 5 bases; J trimming: 8 bases; junction bases outside the gene matches: 17. Per the germline V gene, CDR1 is SGHDT and CDR2 is YYEEEE. The CDR3 reads CASSKDLGGDRRGYTF. The CDR3 DNA is TGTGCCAGCAGTAAGGACCTGGGAGGGGACAGGAGGGGCTACACCTTC.

The chain uses TRBV7-2 and TRBJ2-2, with TRBD2 matching over 11 bases. Looked up from germline, CDR1 is SGHTA and CDR2 is FQGNSA. The CDR3 has 17 residues. After removal of 5 bases from V and 7 bases from J, the junction contained 12 bases not matched to a gene. This chain's CDR3 is CASSLSGSGGARGELFF. CDR3 bases: TGTGCCAGCAGCCTGAGCGGTAGCGGGGGGGCCCGCGGGGAGCTGTTTTTT.

This clone was counted a few times. The chain is built from TRBV10-2 and TRBJ1-2, with TRBD1 matching 9 bases. The CDR3 has 11 amino acids. Germline V CDR1 and CDR2: WSHSY, SAAADI. V was pared by 10 bases and J by 8 bases, with 5 bases of the junction left unmatched. The CDR3 protein is CATGDRDGYTF. CDR3 nucleotide sequence: TGCGCCACAGGGGACAGGGACGGCTACACCTTC.

The V call is TRBV19, the J call TRBJ2-7; TRBD2 matches 7 bases. V was pared by 3 bases and J by 7 bases, with 18 bases of the junction left unmatched. The CDR3 runs 17 residues. The V gene's germline CDR1 is LNHDA and CDR2 SQIVND (reference sequence). CDR3 residues: CASSIPSAASGSEEQYF. The DNA for the CDR3 is TGTGCCAGTAGTATCCCCTCCGCGGCTAGCGGTTCGGAGGAGCAGTACTTC.

The rearrangement joins TRBV5-1 to TRBJ2-4; D might be TRBD1 (6 bases). Trimming took off 5 bases at V and 6 bases at J, with 21 bases between the two ends. The CDR3 is 16 amino acids. Germline CDR1 SGHRS, CDR2 YFSETQ. This CDR3 reads CASRLGQTLEANIQYF. The DNA for the CDR3 is TGCGCCAGCAGACTCGGACAGACCCTAGAAGCAAACATTCAGTACTTC. Using reference TRBV5-1 and TRBJ2-4 for the parts outside the CDR3, the full variable domain is KAGVTQTPRYLIKTRGQQVTLSCSPISGHRSVSWYQQTPGQGLQFLFEYFSETQRNKGNFPGRFSGRQFSNSRSEMNVSTLELGDSALYLCASRLGQTLEANIQYFGAGTRLSVL.

The V gene is TRBV10-3, the J gene TRBJ1-1, with 7 positions matching TRBD1. CDR3 length: 15 residues. The J segment lost 0 bases and the V segment lost 4 bases, leaving 5 bases of the junction unmatched. CDR1 is ENHRY and CDR2 is SYGVKD in the germline V gene. DNA of the CDR3: TGTGCCATCAGTGCTCTGGGACAGTTGAACACTGAAGCTTTCTTT. Translation gives CAISALGQLNTEAFF.

V is TRBV9 and J is TRBJ2-3; 13 bases map to TRBD2. Trimming cost V 4 bases and J 5 bases; bases outside gene matches: 4. The CDR3 is 15 residues long. The germline CDR1 and CDR2 sequences are SGDLS and YYNGEE. Here the CDR3 reads CASSPRTSGGDTQYF. In DNA form, the CDR3 reads TGTGCCAGCAGCCCAAGGACTAGCGGGGGAGATACGCAGTATTTT.